Listed below are T cell receptor beta chains from one sample, sequenced in a study of blood T cell repertoires in COVID-19. Method: immunoSEQ multiplex PCR; TCRdb's copy keeps in-frame clones and lacks some. The data show over 150,000 clones, with more than 75% seen just once and around 4.8% held by the top ten. Specimen: peripheral blood. Every receptor here comes from a man younger than 35 with COVID-19, enrolled during active disease. Both conserved end residues are part of each CDR3. D genes are given only for firm matches. Clone size appears in some rows only: once, few, many, or a class for an expanded clone.

DNA	CDR3	V	J	size	D
TGTGCCAGTAGTATCTATCGGCTAGCGGACTCCTACAATGAGCAGTTCTTC	CASSIYRLADSYNEQFF	TRBV19	TRBJ2-1	NA	TRBD2
TGTGCCAGCAGTTCCGAGGCAGCCAAAAACATTCAGTACTTC	CASSSEAAKNIQYF	TRBV6-2/TRBV6-3	TRBJ2-4	NA	NA
TGTGCCTGGAGTCCCCGGGGGAACACTGAAGCTTTCTTT	CAWSPRGNTEAFF	TRBV30	TRBJ1-1	NA	NA
TGTGCCAGCAGCTTAGACAGGGCTGGAAACACCATATATTTT	CASSLDRAGNTIYF	TRBV5-4	TRBJ1-3	NA	TRBD1
TGTGCCAGCAGTGGAGAAGTTGGAATTTATGGCTACACCTTC	CASSGEVGIYGYTF	TRBV28	TRBJ1-2	once	NA
TGTGCCACCAGCAGAGGCGCGCCGAGCTACGAGCAGTACTTC	CATSRGAPSYEQYF	TRBV15	TRBJ2-7	NA	NA
TGTGCCAGCAGCGTAGGACAGGAACTTGGCTACACCTTC	CASSVGQELGYTF	TRBV7-2	TRBJ1-2	NA	TRBD1
TGTGCCAGCAGTCACGGGAGGGCCACAGATACGCAGTATTTT	CASSHGRATDTQYF	TRBV7-9	TRBJ2-3	NA	TRBD2
TGTGCTTCTGGAGATAGGGGCGGAGATACGCAGTATTTT	CASGDRGGDTQYF	TRBV19	TRBJ2-3	NA	NA
TGTGCCAGCAGTTACTCGTTATCCCGGAGCGAGCAGTACTTC	CASSYSLSRSEQYF	TRBV6-5	TRBJ2-7	NA	NA
TGTGCCAGTTCCCTCGGGCTAGCCCTAGGGTTGTACTTC	CASSLGLALGLYF	TRBV19	TRBJ2-4	once	NA
TGTGCCAGTAGTATAGGGGGGGGCAGAGCCTACGAGCAGTACTTC	CASSIGGGRAYEQYF	TRBV19	TRBJ2-7	NA	NA
TGTGCCAGCAGTGGCCAGGGCGGTAGCACCGGGGAGCTGTTTTTT	CASSGQGGSTGELFF	TRBV25-1	TRBJ2-2	NA	NA
TGTGCCAGCACCGCGTCGGGCGGGGAGCTGTTTTTT	CASTASGGELFF	TRBV9	TRBJ2-2	NA	NA
TGTGCCACCACCCCGACACGTCGTTACTTC	CATTPTRRYF	TRBV24-1	TRBJ2-4	NA	NA
TGTGCCAGCAGACCCCCCCCGGGGGGCGAGCCCTACGAGCAGTACTTC	CASRPPPGGEPYEQYF	TRBV7-8	TRBJ2-7	NA	NA
TGTGCCAGCAGCACTACAGGGACCGGGGAGCTGTTTTTT	CASSTTGTGELFF	TRBV28	TRBJ2-2	NA	NA
TGTGCCAGCAGGAGGGCAACAGAGACCCAGTACTTC	CASRRATETQYF	TRBV25-1	TRBJ2-5	NA	NA
TGTGCCAGCAGGATAGCGGGAGCCGGTGAGCAGTACTTC	CASRIAGAGEQYF	TRBV6-5	TRBJ2-7	NA	TRBD2
TGTGCCAGCAGTTTATCTAGACTTAACTATGGCTACACCTTC	CASSLSRLNYGYTF	TRBV27	TRBJ1-2	NA	NA
TGTGCCAGCAGTAAGCGGGTTCTCCTTTGGGATGAGCAGTTCTTC	CASSKRVLLWDEQFF	TRBV28	TRBJ2-1	NA	NA
TGTGCCAGTAGTATTGGGACAGGGGCAGGCGGGGAGCTGTTTTTT	CASSIGTGAGGELFF	TRBV19	TRBJ2-2	NA	TRBD1
TGCGCCAGCAGCCAAGCGCCGTCTGCGCGCGGAAGCTCCTACGAGCAGTACTTC	CASSQAPSARGSSYEQYF	TRBV4-3	TRBJ2-7	once	NA
TGTGCCAGCAGTTACAGGGCCAGAGACACTGAAGCTTTCTTT	CASSYRARDTEAFF	TRBV27	TRBJ1-1	once	NA
TGTGCCAGTTCGACAGGGAGCTACAATGAGCAGTTCTTC	CASSTGSYNEQFF	TRBV19	TRBJ2-1	NA	TRBD1
TGTGCCAGCAGTTCCGGACAGGGCGCAAATAATTCACCCCTCCACTTT	CASSSGQGANNSPLHF	TRBV28	TRBJ1-6	NA	TRBD1
TGTGCCAGCAGCCGGGCGGGAGATACGCAGTATTTT	CASSRAGDTQYF	TRBV14	TRBJ2-3	NA	NA
TGTGCCAGCAGTGAAGCGCAGGCGGCAGGGATTTGGGAGACCCAGTACTTC	CASSEAQAAGIWETQYF	TRBV2	TRBJ2-5	NA	NA
TGTGCCAGCAGCTTCCTAAATCCCATAGGGGTCGGTCCACCAGGGGAGCTGTTTTTT	CASSFLNPIGVGPPGELFF	TRBV13	TRBJ2-2	NA	NA
TGTGCCAGCAGCTTATCCGGGAGTGGGGGTGATGAGCAGTTCTTC	CASSLSGSGGDEQFF	TRBV7-7	TRBJ2-1	NA	NA
TGTGCCAGCAGTTTTTCCAGGACTACCTCGCCTTTCGACTTC	CASSFSRTTSPFDF	TRBV28	TRBJ2-7	few	NA
TGTGCCAGCAGCCAAGGGGGACAAACCACAGATACGCAGTATTTT	CASSQGGQTTDTQYF	TRBV3-1/TRBV3-2	TRBJ2-3	NA	NA
TGTGCCAGCAGCTTATTTGGGAGCTCTGGAAACACCATATATTTT	CASSLFGSSGNTIYF	TRBV7-2	TRBJ1-3	NA	NA
TGTGCCAGCAGTAAGGGACAGGGGCTCGGAAACACTGAAGCTTTCTTT	CASSKGQGLGNTEAFF	TRBV6-2/TRBV6-3	TRBJ1-1	NA	TRBD1
TGTGCCTGGAGTTGGGGACAGAACTACGAGCAGTACTTC	CAWSWGQNYEQYF	TRBV30	TRBJ2-7	NA	TRBD1
TGTGCCAGCTCACCACCCAGCGGGAGTGGAAATGAGCAGTTCTTC	CASSPPSGSGNEQFF	TRBV18	TRBJ2-1	few	TRBD2
TGTGCCAGCCCGACTAGCGGCCAATATCTGTACAATGAGCAGTTCTTC	CASPTSGQYLYNEQFF	TRBV7-9	TRBJ2-1	NA	TRBD2